This is a list of T cell receptor beta chains from one sample in a study of CD8 T cells in ankylosing spondylitis. Using its own MiXCR run on the 5' RACE reads, TCRdb lists one record per CDR3 protein. The table shows under 250,000 distinct CDR3 sequences, with around 11% occurring only once. The sample taken for sequencing was blood, either unsorted or a sorted T cell fraction (not recorded which). These receptors all come from a male donor with ankylosing spondylitis or in good health (not recorded which). The CDR3 runs from the conserved cysteine through the conserved F or W. The D gene is left open where the match is weak. Some rows have no size entry. The others give once, few or many, or a class for an expanded clone.

TRBJ2-3,TRBV20-1,NA,NA,13,TGCAGTGCCCAGGAGGGGGGTAGGGATACGCAGTATTTT,CSAQEGGRDTQYF
TRBJ2-1,TRBV5-1,NA,many,16,TGCGCCAGCAGCTTGGAGGGACTCAGCTCCTACAATGAGCAGTTCTTC,CASSLEGLSSYNEQFF
TRBJ2-3,TRBV20-1,TRBD2,many,17,TGCAGTGCTAGGCCGCCGACTAGCGGTGGACGCACAGATACGCAGTATTTT,CSARPPTSGGRTDTQYF
TRBJ2-6,TRBV7-8,NA,NA,16,TGTGCCAGCAGCGTTAGACAGCCCCTCGGTGCCAACGTCCTGACTTTC,CASSVRQPLGANVLTF
TRBJ2-1,TRBV9,NA,many,13,TGTGCCAGCAGCGCACCCAGGGGCAATGAGCAGTTCTTC,CASSAPRGNEQFF
TRBJ2-3,TRBV6-2/TRBV6-3,TRBD2,few,18,TGTGCCAGCAGTTGGACTAGCGGGGGGGCCGAGTTGACAGATACGCAGTATTTT,CASSWTSGGAELTDTQYF
TRBJ2-1,TRBV5-5,TRBD2,many,15,TGTGCCAGCAGCTTGGTAGGCGACGGGGGGAAGGAGCAGTTCTTC,CASSLVGDGGKEQFF
TRBJ2-7,TRBV20-1,NA,many,12,TGCAGTGCTAGAGGGGGCTCCTACGAGCAGTACTTC,CSARGGSYEQYF
TRBJ1-2,TRBV4-1,NA,few,14,TGCGCCAGCAGCATCTCCGGGTCGAACTATGGCTACACCTTC,CASSISGSNYGYTF
TRBJ2-1,TRBV20-1,TRBD1,many,13,TGCAGTGCCTTGGGACAGGGTTACAATGAGCAGTTCTTC,CSALGQGYNEQFF
TRBJ2-3,TRBV7-8,TRBD2,few,16,TGTGCCAGCAGCCTCGGGGGTAGCGGGATTACAGATACGCAGTATTTT,CASSLGGSGITDTQYF
TRBJ1-1,TRBV2,NA,many,14,TGTGCCAGCAGGGGTCTACAGGCCAACACTGAAGCTTTCTTT,CASRGLQANTEAFF
TRBJ1-3,TRBV6-5,TRBD1,many,15,TGTGCCAGCAGAACGGGACAGGGGGCTGGAAACACCATATATTTT,CASRTGQGAGNTIYF
TRBJ2-7,TRBV5-1,NA,many,13,TGCGCCAGCAGCTTTAGCAGGGACCACGAGCAGTACTTC,CASSFSRDHEQYF
TRBJ2-3,TRBV28,TRBD1,many,15,TGTGCCAGCCGAAACACCGGGACAGGCGTAGATACGCAGTATTTT,CASRNTGTGVDTQYF
TRBJ2-7,TRBV27,TRBD2,NA,16,TGTGCCAGCAGTTTATACTTTGGCGGGAGATCGTACGAGCAGTACTTC,CASSLYFGGRSYEQYF
TRBJ2-1,TRBV29-1,TRBD2,many,15,TGCAGCGTTGAAGGGACTAGCGGGAGGGCCATTGAGCAGTTCTTC,CSVEGTSGRAIEQFF
TRBJ2-1,TRBV12-3/TRBV12-4,TRBD2,NA,16,TGTGCCAGCAGTGATAGCGGGGGATTAATCTACAATGAGCAGTTCTTC,CASSDSGGLIYNEQFF
TRBJ2-1,TRBV24-1,TRBD2,many,15,TGTGCCACCAGTATGCTAGCGGGAGCAATAGTTGAGCAGTTCTTC,CATSMLAGAIVEQFF
TRBJ1-1,TRBV12-5,NA,many,14,TGTGCTAGTGGTTTGGTCCCGGGAATGACTGAAGCTTTCTTT,CASGLVPGMTEAFF
TRBJ2-3,TRBV12-3/TRBV12-4,TRBD2,many,16,TGTGCCAGCAGTTTAACCGGGGGGGCCGGCACAGATACGCAGTATTTT,CASSLTGGAGTDTQYF
TRBJ2-1,TRBV11-1,TRBD2,NA,18,TGTGCCAGCAGCTTAGTCGCTAGCGGGGGGGCCGGGTACAATGAGCAGTTCTTC,CASSLVASGGAGYNEQFF
TRBJ2-3,TRBV5-5,NA,many,15,TGTGCCAGCAGTTCTGGGGGGAGGATCACAGATACGCAGTATTTT,CASSSGGRITDTQYF
TRBJ2-4,TRBV5-5,TRBD2,many,14,TGTGCCAGCAGCTTCGGGACTAGTAGAAACATTCAGTACTTC,CASSFGTSRNIQYF
TRBJ1-2,TRBV4-1,NA,NA,14,TGCGCCAGCAGCCACAGTATTGGGCCCGATGGCTACACCTTC,CASSHSIGPDGYTF
TRBJ2-5,TRBV5-1,NA,NA,15,TGCGCCAGCAGCTTGGCGTCCGACCCACAAGAGACCCAGTACTTC,CASSLASDPQETQYF
TRBJ2-3,TRBV6-1,TRBD2,NA,15,TGTGCCAGCGGGACTAGCGGGGCTAGCACAGATACGCAGTATTTT,CASGTSGASTDTQYF